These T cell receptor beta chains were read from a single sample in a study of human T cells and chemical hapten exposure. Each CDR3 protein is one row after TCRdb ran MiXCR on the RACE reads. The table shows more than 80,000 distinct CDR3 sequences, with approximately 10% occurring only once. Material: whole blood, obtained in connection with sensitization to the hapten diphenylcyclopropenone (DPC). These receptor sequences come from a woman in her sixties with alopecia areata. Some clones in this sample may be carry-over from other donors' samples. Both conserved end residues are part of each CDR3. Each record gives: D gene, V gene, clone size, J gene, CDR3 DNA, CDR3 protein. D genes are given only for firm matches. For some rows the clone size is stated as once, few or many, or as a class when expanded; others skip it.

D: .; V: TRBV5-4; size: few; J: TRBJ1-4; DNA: TGTGCCAGCAGCCAAGGACAGTTTGGAAATGAAAAACTGTTTTTT; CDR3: CASSQGQFGNEKLFF
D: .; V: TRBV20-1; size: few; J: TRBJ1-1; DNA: TGCAGTGCGCCGAGGGCAACTGAAGCTTTCTTT; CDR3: CSAPRATEAFF
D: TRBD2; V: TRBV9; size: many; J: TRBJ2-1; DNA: TGTGCCAGCAGCGTAGCACGGGGGGGCACCTACAATGAGCAGTTCTTC; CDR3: CASSVARGGTYNEQFF
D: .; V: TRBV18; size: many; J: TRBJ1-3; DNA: TGTGCCAGCTTCAAATGGGGTGGAGGAAACACCATATATTTT; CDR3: CASFKWGGGNTIYF
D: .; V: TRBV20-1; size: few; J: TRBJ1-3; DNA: TGCAGTGCTAGTGGCAGGGCTGGAAACACCATATATTTT; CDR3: CSASGRAGNTIYF
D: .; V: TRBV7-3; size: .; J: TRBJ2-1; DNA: TGTGCCAGCAGTCGGACCCCAGTCAATGAGCAGTTCTTC; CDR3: CASSRTPVNEQFF
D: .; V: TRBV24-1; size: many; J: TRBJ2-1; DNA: TGTGCCACCAGTGCCTCGAGAAGCTACAATGAGCAGTTCTTC; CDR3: CATSASRSYNEQFF
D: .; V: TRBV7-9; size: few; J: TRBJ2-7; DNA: TGTGCCAGCAGCTTCGGACGGGATCAGTACTTC; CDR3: CASSFGRDQYF
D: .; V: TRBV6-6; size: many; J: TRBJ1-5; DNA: TGTGCCAGCAGGAGCCAGGGGAAGGGGCGCAATCAGCCCCAGCATTTT; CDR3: CASRSQGKGRNQPQHF
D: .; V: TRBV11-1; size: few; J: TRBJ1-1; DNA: TGTGCCAGCAGCTCTGGACAGAGAAAAGAACACTGGAACACTGAAGCTTTCTTT; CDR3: CASSSGQRKEHWNTEAFF
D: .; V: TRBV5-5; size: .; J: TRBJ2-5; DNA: TGTGCCAGCAGCTTGGGTGGCCCAGAGACCCAGTACTTC; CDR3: CASSLGGPETQYF
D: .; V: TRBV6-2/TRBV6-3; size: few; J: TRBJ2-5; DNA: TGTGCCAGCAGTTACACATCGGGACGCATGGAGACCCAGTACTTC; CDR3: CASSYTSGRMETQYF
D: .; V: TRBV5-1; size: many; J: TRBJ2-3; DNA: TGCGCCAGCGGACGGTTCAGTACAGATACGCAGTATTTT; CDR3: CASGRFSTDTQYF
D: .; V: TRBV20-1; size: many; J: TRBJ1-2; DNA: TGCAGTCGTTACGCCGTGGATGTCGATAACCACTATGGCTACACCTTC; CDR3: CSRYAVDVDNHYGYTF
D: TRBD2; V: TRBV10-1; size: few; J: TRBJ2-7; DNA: TGCGCCAGCCGCGGGGGGGTAGCCGACGAGCAGTACTTC; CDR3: CASRGGVADEQYF
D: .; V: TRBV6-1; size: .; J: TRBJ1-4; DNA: TGTGCCAGCAGTGACCGTCAGGGGAATGAAAAACTGTTTTTT; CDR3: CASSDRQGNEKLFF
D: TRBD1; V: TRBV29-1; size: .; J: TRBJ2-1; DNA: TGCAGCGTGAAAACAACAGGGGGCTACAATGAGCAGTTCTTC; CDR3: CSVKTTGGYNEQFF
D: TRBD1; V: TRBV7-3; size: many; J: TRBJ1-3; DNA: TGTGCCAGCAGCTCGACAGGGAGCTCTGGAAACACCATATATTTT; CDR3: CASSSTGSSGNTIYF
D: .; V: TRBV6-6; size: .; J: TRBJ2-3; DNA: TGTGCCAGCAGTTACGGGGGCCCGAGCACAGATACGCAGTATTTT; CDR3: CASSYGGPSTDTQYF
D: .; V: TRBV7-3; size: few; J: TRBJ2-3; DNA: TGTGCCAGCAAGAGAGGGCTAGCCGGGGCAGATACGCAGTATTTT; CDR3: CASKRGLAGADTQYF
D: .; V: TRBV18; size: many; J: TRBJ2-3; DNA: TGTGCCAGCTCACCACCGGAGGCCACAGATACGCAGTATTTT; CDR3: CASSPPEATDTQYF
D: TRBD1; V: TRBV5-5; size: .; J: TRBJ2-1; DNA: TGTGCCAGCAGCCCCCGGAGACAGGGCTACAATGAGCAGTTCTTC; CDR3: CASSPRRQGYNEQFF
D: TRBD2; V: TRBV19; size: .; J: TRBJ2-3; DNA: TGTGCCAGTACCTCGCGGGGGGGCCCAGCAGATACGCAGTATTTT; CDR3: CASTSRGGPADTQYF
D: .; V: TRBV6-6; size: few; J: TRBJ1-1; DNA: TGTGCCAGCAGACCGCGGGACACTGAAGCTTTCTTT; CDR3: CASRPRDTEAFF
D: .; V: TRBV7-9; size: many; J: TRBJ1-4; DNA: TGTGCCAGCAGCTTAAACAGGGCAACTAATGAAAAACTGTTTTTT; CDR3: CASSLNRATNEKLFF
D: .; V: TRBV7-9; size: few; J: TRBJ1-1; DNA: TGTGCCAGCAGCTTAGGGGTCTCGGGGGACGGCACTGAAGCTTTCTTT; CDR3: CASSLGVSGDGTEAFF
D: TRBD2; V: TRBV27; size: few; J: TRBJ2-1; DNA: TGTGCCAGCGGAACGACTAGCGGGGGGGTATCAAATGAGCAGTTCTTC; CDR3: CASGTTSGGVSNEQFF
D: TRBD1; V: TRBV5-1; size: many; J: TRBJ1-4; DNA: TGCGCCAGCAGCATCCGGGACAGGCGCGAAAAACTGTTTTTT; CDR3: CASSIRDRREKLFF
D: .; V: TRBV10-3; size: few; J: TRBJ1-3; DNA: TGTGCCATCAGGACCCTCCGGGGGAGCGGAAACACCATATATTTT; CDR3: CAIRTLRGSGNTIYF
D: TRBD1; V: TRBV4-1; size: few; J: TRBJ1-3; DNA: TGCGCCAGCAGCCAAGGGACAGGGTGGCTTGGAAACACCATATATTTT; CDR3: CASSQGTGWLGNTIYF
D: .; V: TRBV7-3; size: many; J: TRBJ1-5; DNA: TGTGCCAGCAGCTTAAGGGATACTCCCCCACGGGTATATCAGCCCCAGCATTTT; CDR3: CASSLRDTPPRVYQPQHF
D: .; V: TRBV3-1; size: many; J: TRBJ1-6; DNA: TGTGCCAGCAGCCAGAGAGAATCACCCCTCCACTTT; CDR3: CASSQRESPLHF
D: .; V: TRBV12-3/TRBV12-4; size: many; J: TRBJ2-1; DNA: TGTGCCAGCAGTTTAGCGAGGGTTGGGAATGAGCAGTTCTTC; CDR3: CASSLARVGNEQFF
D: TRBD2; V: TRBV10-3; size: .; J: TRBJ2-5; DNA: TGTGCCATCAAGCTAGCGGGGGACGAGACCCAGTACTTC; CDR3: CAIKLAGDETQYF
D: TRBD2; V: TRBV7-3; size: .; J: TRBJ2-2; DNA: TGTGCCAGCAGCTTAAGGACTAGCGGGGGGTCCAGCTCGAACACCGGGGAGCTGTTTTTT; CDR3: CASSLRTSGGSSSNTGELFF
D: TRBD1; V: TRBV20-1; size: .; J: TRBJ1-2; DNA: TGCAGTGCAGCCACGGGACAGGGACCCTATGGCTACACCTTC; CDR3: CSAATGQGPYGYTF
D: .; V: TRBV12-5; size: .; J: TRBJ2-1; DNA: TGTGCTAGTGGGTCTCTATACTACAATGAGCAGTTCTTC; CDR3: CASGSLYYNEQFF
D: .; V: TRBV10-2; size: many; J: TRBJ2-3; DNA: TGCGCCAGCAGGCTCAGCACAGATACGCAGTATTTT; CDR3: CASRLSTDTQYF
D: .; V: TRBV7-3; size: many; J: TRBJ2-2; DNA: TGTGCCAGCAGCAGCAGCCCCACCGGGGAGCTGTTTTTT; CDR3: CASSSSPTGELFF
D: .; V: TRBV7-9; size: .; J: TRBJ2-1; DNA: TGTGCCAGCAGCTTAGAAAGGGTCCCTCAGTTCTTC; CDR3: CASSLERVPQFF
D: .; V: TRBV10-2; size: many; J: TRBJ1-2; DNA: TGCGCCAGCAGGGCGTCTGGGGGGGTTAGCTATGGCTACACCTTC; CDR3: CASRASGGVSYGYTF
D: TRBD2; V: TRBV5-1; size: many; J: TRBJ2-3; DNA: TGCGCCAGCAGCCGGGGGGAGTCAGATACGCAGTATTTT; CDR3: CASSRGESDTQYF
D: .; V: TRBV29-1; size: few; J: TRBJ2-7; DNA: TGCAGCGTCGCAAGTTTTTTAAGCTCCTACGAGCAGTACTTC; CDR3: CSVASFLSSYEQYF
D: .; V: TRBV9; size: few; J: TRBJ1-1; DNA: TGTGCCAGCAGCGGACAACAGGGGAACACTGAAGCTTTCTTT; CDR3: CASSGQQGNTEAFF
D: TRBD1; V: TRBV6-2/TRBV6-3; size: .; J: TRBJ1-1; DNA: TGTGCCAGCAGTTTTCCGGGACAGCAAAACACTGAAGCTTTCTTT; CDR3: CASSFPGQQNTEAFF
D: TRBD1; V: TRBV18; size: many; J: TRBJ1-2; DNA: TGTGCCAGCTCACCGAGACAGGGGGATTCTGGCTACACCTTC; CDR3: CASSPRQGDSGYTF
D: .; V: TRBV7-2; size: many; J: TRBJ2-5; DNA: TGTGCCAGCAGCAAAACCGTCCGGGGGCAAGAGACCCAGTACTTC; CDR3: CASSKTVRGQETQYF
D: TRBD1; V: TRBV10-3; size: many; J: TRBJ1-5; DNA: TGTGCCATCGGGCGGGACAGCAAACAGCCCCAGCATTTT; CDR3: CAIGRDSKQPQHF
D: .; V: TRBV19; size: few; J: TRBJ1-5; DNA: TGTGCCAGTAGTAGCCATTGGGGCAATCAGCCCCAGCATTTT; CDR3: CASSSHWGNQPQHF
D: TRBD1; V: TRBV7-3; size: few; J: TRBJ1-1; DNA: TGTGTCAGCAGCACGACAGGGGGCAACACTGAAGCTTTCTTT; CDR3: CVSSTTGGNTEAFF
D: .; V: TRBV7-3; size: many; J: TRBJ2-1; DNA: TGTGCCAGCAGCTCGAGCGACCCCAATGAGCAGTTCTTC; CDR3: CASSSSDPNEQFF
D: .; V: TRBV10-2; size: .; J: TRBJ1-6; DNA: TGCGCCAGCAGTCAGTCCAGGACAGTTCAATCACCCCTCCACTTT; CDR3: CASSQSRTVQSPLHF
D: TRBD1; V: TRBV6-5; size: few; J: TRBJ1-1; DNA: TGTGCCAGCGGTACACAGGGGAGGAACACTGAAGCTTTCTTT; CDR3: CASGTQGRNTEAFF
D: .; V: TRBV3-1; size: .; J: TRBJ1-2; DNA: TGTGCCAGCAGCCCAGAGGCAGCTTATGGCTACACCTTC; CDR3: CASSPEAAYGYTF
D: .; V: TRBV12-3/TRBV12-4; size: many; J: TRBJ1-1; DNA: TGTGCCATCGGGGGTAACACTGAAGCTTTCTTT; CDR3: CAIGGNTEAFF
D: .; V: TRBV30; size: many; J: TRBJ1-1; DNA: TGTGCCTGGAGTGTAGTCGACAGGCCTTTCTTT; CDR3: CAWSVVDRPFF
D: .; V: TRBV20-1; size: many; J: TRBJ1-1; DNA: TGCAGTGGCCGGACGGCGAACACTGAAGCTTTCTTT; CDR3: CSGRTANTEAFF
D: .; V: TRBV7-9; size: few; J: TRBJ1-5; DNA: TGTGCCAGCAGCTTAGATGGGACCCAGCATTTT; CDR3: CASSLDGTQHF
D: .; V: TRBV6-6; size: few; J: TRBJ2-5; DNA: TGTGCCAGCAGTACCTTGACAGACCAAGAGACCCAGTACTTC; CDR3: CASSTLTDQETQYF